This TCR beta chain was captured in a study of beta chain features in type 1 diabetes. General study points: Type 1 diabetes patients had TCRB CDR3s that were shorter (moderately but significantly so) in all four CD4+ subsets. At VDJ recombination sites, type 1 diabetes patients had fewer insertions and more deleted nucleotides.

Of the isolated RNA, all was reverse transcribed, and so the sequenced material was expressed TCRB transcripts. The repertoire was sequenced with immunoSEQ multiplex PCR; TCRdb's copy has only in-frame clones and lacks some. This sample carries about 740,000 clones, 13% of them seen once, and the ten largest clones take less than 0.025%. As for this clone: Antigen unknown. Mismatch with germline at one junction end may stem from a read error.

Per the germline V gene, CDR1 is SSHAT and CDR2 is FNYEAQ (reference sequence). The CDR3 spans 13 residues. The sequence was collected from a man aged 18 to 29 with type 1 diabetes. The specimen sequenced was naive CD4+ T cells from blood. V is TRBV7-7 and J is TRBJ2-3; 7 nucleotides agree with TRBD2. The CDR3 DNA reads as TGTGCTAGCAGCCCCGGACTAGTTGATACGCAGTATTTT. As protein: CASSPGLVDTQYF.